This TCR beta chain was retrieved from a study of shared T cell receptors in the human thymus. This CDR3 has 14 amino acids. The trim removed 1 base at V and 1 base at J, leaving 4 bases unmatched. Germline-derived CDR1 and CDR2 are GTSNPN and SVGIG (reference sequence). Some clones are missing from TCRdb's copy, which holds only in-frame ones; the method was immunoSEQ multiplex PCR. The table lists 500,000 to 550,000 clones, approximately 80% of them singletons. These sequences were also reported in another study, on human thymus T cells. That report notes: Surgeons resected thymus tissue during corrective heart surgery. Gene usage for V and J segments appeared biased in thymic and blood repertoires. Thymic repertoires of unrelated individuals were reported in related research to overlap highly.

Sequencing was performed on thymocytes. The chain couples TRBV30 to TRBJ2-7, with TRBD1 matching 7 bases. The origin of this receptor is a boy under two years old with a congenital heart defect. DNA for the CDR3: TGTGCCTGGAGTGGGGACAGCTATTCCTACGAGCAGTACTTC. It encodes CAWSGDSYSYEQYF. Complete variable domain (other parts from reference TRBV30 and TRBJ2-7): SQTIHQWPATLVQPVGSPLSLECTVEGTSNPNLYWYRQAAGRGLQLLFYSVGIGQISSEVPQNLSASRPQDRQFILSSKKLLLSDSGFYLCAWSGDSYSYEQYFGPGTRLTVT.